This T cell receptor (beta chain) was sequenced in a study of Ad26.COV2.S vaccination and SARS-CoV-2 variants. The treatment denotes: approximately 18 received Ad26.COV2.S at low or high dose, single or two shots; roughly 5 received placebo; per-sample allocation not given. Samples came from day 63 after the first vaccine or placebo injection. Germline values: CDR1 MNHNY, CDR2 SVGAGI (reference sequence). V shed 8 bases and J 5 bases; nucleotides not matched to a gene: 7. This CDR3 contains 14 residues. This clone occurred once. Produced via immunoSEQ multiplex PCR; TCRdb's table is partial and in-frame only. Of fewer than 500,000 clones detected, 90% appear once; the ten largest clones hold approximately 4.3%.

The clonotype comes from a person aged 18 to 59 who received the Ad26.COV2.S COVID-19 vaccine or a placebo. V usage is TRBV6-6 and J usage is TRBJ1-4, with TRBD1 matching 8 bases. The material was peripheral blood, obtained in a trial of Ad26.COV2.S vaccine versus placebo. As DNA, the CDR3 is TGTGCCAGCTCACCGTACAGGGGGAATGAAAAACTGTTTTTT. Translated, it gives CASSPYRGNEKLFF.